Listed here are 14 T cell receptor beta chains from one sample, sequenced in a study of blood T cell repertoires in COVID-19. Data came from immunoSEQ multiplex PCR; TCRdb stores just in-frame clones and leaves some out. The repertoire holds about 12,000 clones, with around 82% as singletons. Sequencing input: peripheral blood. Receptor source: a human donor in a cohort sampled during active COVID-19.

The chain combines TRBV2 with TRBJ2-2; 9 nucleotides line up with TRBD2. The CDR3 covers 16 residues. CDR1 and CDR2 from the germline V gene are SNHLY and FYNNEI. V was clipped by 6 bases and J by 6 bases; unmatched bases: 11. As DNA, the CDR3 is TGTGCCAGCAGCCCCGGGCGGGGGGGATTTGCCGGGGAGCTGTTTTTT. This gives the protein CASSPGRGGFAGELFF.

The CDR3 protein is CASSVEPSQPQHF. The CDR3 region has the DNA TGTGCCAGCAGCGTGGAGCCGAGCCAGCCCCAGCATTTT. The rearrangement uses TRBV7-2 and TRBJ1-5; no definite D call. The germline V gene encodes CDR1 SGHTA and CDR2 FQGNSA. CDR3 length: 13 residues. V lost 5 bases to trimming and J lost 7 bases, with 12 bases between them.

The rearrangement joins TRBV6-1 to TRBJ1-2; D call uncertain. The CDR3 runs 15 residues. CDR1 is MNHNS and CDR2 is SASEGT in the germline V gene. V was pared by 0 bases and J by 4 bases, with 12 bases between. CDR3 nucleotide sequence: TGTGCCAGCAGTGAAGCGCGCGGCAACCTCTATGGCTACACCTTC. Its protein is CASSEARGNLYGYTF.

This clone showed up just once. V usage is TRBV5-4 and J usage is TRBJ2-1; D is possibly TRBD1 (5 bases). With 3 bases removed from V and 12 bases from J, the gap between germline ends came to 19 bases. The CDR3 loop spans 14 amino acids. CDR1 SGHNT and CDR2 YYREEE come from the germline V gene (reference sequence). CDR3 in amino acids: CASSSLPRQIRQFF. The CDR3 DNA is TGTGCCAGCAGCTCCCTCCCCCGACAGATACGGCAGTTCTTC.

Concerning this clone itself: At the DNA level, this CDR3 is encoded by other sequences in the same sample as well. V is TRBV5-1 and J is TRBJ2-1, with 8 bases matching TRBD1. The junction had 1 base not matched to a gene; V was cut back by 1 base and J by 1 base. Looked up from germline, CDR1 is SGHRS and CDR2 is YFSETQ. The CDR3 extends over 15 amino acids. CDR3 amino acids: CASSLTGGSYNEQFF. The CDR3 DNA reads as TGCGCCAGCAGCTTGACAGGGGGGTCCTACAATGAGCAGTTCTTC. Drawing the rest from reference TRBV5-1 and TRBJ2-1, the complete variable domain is KAGVTQTPRYLIKTRGQQVTLSCSPISGHRSVSWYQQTPGQGLQFLFEYFSETQRNKGNFPGRFSGRQFSNSRSEMNVSTLELGDSALYLCASSLTGGSYNEQFFGPGTRLTVL.

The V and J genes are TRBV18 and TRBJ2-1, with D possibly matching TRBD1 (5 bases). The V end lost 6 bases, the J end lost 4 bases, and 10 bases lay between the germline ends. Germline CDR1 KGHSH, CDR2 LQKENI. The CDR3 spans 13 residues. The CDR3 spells CASSVGVYNEQFF. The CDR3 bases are TGTGCCAGCTCGGTAGGGGTGTACAATGAGCAGTTCTTC.

CDR3 nucleotides: TGTGCCAGCAGTTACGGGCAGGGCCCCTCCATGAAGCAGTACTTC. Its translation: CASSYGQGPSMKQYF. V is TRBV6-6 and J is TRBJ2-7; D may be TRBD1 (5 bases). V was cut by 2 bases and J by 8 bases, with 19 bases left in between. This CDR3 contains 15 residues. Germline V gene data show CDR1 as MNHNY and CDR2 as SVGAGI (reference sequence).

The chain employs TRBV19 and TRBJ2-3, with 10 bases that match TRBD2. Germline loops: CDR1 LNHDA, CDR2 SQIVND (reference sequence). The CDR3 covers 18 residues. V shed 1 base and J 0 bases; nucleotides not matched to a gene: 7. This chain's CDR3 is CASSIVQLAGASTDTQYF. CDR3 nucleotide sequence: TGTGCCAGTAGTATAGTGCAGCTAGCGGGGGCCAGCACAGATACGCAGTATTTT.

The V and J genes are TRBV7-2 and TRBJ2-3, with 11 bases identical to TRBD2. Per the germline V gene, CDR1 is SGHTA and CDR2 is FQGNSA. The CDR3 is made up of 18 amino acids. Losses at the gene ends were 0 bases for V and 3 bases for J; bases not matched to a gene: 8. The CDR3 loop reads CASSLATLAGGLTDTQYF. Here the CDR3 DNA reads TGTGCCAGCAGCTTAGCGACCCTAGCGGGGGGATTAACAGATACGCAGTATTTT.

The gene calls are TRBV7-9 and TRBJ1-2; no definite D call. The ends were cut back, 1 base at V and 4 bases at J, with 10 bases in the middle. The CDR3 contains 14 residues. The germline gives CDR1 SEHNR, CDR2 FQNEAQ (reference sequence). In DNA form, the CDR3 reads TGTGCCAGCAGCTTAGGAGGGATTCTCTATGGCTACACCTTC. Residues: CASSLGGILYGYTF.

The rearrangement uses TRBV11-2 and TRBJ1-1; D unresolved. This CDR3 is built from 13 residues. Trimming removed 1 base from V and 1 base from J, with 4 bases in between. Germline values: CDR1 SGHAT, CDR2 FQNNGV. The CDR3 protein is CASSLGQNTEAFF. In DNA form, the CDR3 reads TGTGCCAGCAGCTTAGGACAGAACACTGAAGCTTTCTTT.

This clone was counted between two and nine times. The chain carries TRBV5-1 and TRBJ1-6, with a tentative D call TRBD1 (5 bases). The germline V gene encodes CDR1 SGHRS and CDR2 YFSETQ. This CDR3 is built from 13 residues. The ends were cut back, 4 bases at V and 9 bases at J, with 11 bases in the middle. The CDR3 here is CASSNSGGSPLHF. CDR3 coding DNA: TGCGCCAGCAGCAACTCCGGGGGTTCACCCCTCCACTTT.

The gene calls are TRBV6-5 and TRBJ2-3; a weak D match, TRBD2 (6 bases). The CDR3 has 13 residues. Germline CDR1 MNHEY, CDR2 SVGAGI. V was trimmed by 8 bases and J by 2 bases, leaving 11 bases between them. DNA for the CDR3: TGTGCCAGCCTCGGACTAAACACAGATACGCAGTATTTT. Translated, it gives CASLGLNTDTQYF.

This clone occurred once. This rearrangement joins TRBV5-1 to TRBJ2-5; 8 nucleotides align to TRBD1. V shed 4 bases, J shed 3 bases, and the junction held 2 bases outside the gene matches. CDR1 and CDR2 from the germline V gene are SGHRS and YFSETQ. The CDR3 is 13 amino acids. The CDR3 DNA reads TGCGCCAGCAGCCGGACAGGGAAAGAGACCCAGTACTTC. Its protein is CASSRTGKETQYF. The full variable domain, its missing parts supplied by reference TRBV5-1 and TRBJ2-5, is KAGVTQTPRYLIKTRGQQVTLSCSPISGHRSVSWYQQTPGQGLQFLFEYFSETQRNKGNFPGRFSGRQFSNSRSEMNVSTLELGDSALYLCASSRTGKETQYFGPGTRLLVL.